This TCR beta chain was found in a study of regulatory T cells in long-lasting Graves disease (dated by TCRdb to the early 2020s). Background on the whole study: Persistent Graves' disease was defined as persistently positive TSH receptor autoantibodies together with antithyroid drug treatment for over 5 years. This study used TCR sequencing and RNA sequencing of peripheral blood to compare persistent Graves' disease patients against newly diagnosed Graves' disease patients. The study was conducted in China and was registered as a clinical trial. TCR sequencing covered some 13 persistent and approximately 20 newly diagnosed Graves' disease patients, some 35 samples in total. In the clinical cohort, patients with persistent Graves' disease had used antithyroid drugs for an average of about 9.3 years.

Receptors were amplified or captured by multiplex PCR. Sequenced using an Illumina HiSeq 4000. To build TCR beta libraries, CDR3 regions were amplified by Arm-PCR using iRepertoire HTBI primers. Before sequencing, the PCR products underwent gel purification. The published analysis was carried out like this. Gene usage analysis of CDR3 amino acid clonotypes used the approximately 62 TRBV and more than 13 TRBJ segments found across samples. COPE and FqMerger were used to merge filtered high-quality paired reads into contigs. BLAST was used to align contigs to IMGT TRBV, TRBD and TRBJ reference genes, and CDR3 was defined according to IMGT. Any clonotype with a frequency above 0.1% was classified as a highly expanded clone. Shannon entropy served as the measure of repertoire diversity, while the Gini coefficient captured V-J evenness. Public clonotypes were defined as clonotypes shared by more than one individual. TCRdb reprocessing: public reads trimmed at Q25 with fastp, clones called with MiXCR, in-frame beta chains kept. Every entry covers one CDR3 protein and lists the most common genes and DNA from its rows. The V and J calls shown here were made by TCRdb, not taken from the authors' results. This sample gives about 660,000 distinct CDR3 sequences in total; 25% to 30% of them show up just once. Of the sample, around 42% falls within the top ten clones.

Ten or more counts support this clonotype. Its antigen is not yet known. No much larger clone is present one base from it, and per-base qualities are unavailable. Overall results and qualifications from the work: Sequencing and analysis were restricted to the TCR beta chain. Compared with newly diagnosed patients, persistent Graves' disease patients had lower TCR Shannon entropy and fewer highly expanded clones, which suggests clonal expansion. As a limitation, the authors acknowledged that the small sample size may reduce accuracy. Persistent disease showed preferential use of TRBV28, TRBJ1-2 and TRBJ2-5, whereas newly diagnosed disease favored TRBV20-1 and TRBJ2-1. A larger number of public clonotypes was shared among persistent patients (about 2,700) than among newly diagnosed patients (about 990). Because the primary lesion, thyroid tissue, could not be accessed, the study looked at peripheral blood alone.

Per the publication, the time point label means: persistent/refractory GD, antithyroid drugs over 5 years with positive TRAb. For both TCR sequencing and RNA sequencing, RNA was extracted from PBMCs in TRIzol. Graves' disease was diagnosed according to American Thyroid Association guidelines. Recruitment of patients was carried out at an endocrinology department in Xi'an, China. From each patient, about 9.7 milliliters of peripheral blood was collected into an EDTA anticoagulant tube. Ficoll Paque Plus density gradient separation was used to isolate PBMCs, and no further T cell sorting was done. An Agilent 2100 Bioanalyzer and agarose gel were used to check RNA quality, and a NanoDrop 2000 was used to measure RNA concentration. The germline V gene encodes CDR1 DFQATT and CDR2 SNEGSKA (reference sequence). V loses 6 bases at its end and J loses 0 bases; junction bases beyond the gene matches: 8. Reading from cysteine to phenylalanine, the CDR3 counts 14 amino acids. The DNA shown is the 42-base CDR3, in frame from base 1.

The sequence came from a female donor with Graves disease. The source material was peripheral blood mononuclear cells (PBMCs), sampled when the disease was refractory, from a patient treated with antithyroid drugs. Recombination connected TRBV20-1 to TRBJ2-7, and 7 junction bases match TRBD1. The CDR3 protein: CSAKGQLASYEQYF. The sequenced DNA: TGCAGTGCAAAGGGACAGCTAGCCTCCTACGAGCAGTACTTC.